A single sample gave rise to the 11 T cell receptor beta chains below, sequenced in a study of beta chain features in type 1 diabetes. General study results and limits: TCRB CDR3 length was moderately but significantly reduced in all four CD4+ subsets of Type 1 diabetes patients.

cDNA synthesis used the whole RNA isolate, giving expressed TCRB sequences. Libraries were prepared by immunoSEQ multiplex PCR; TCRdb keeps only in-frame clonotypes and omits some of them. The table lists 120,000 or so clones, 15% to 20% of them singletons. Antigens for these TCRs are unknown. The sample comprised central memory CD4+ T cells from blood. Source of these receptors: a man younger than 30 with type 1 diabetes.

This clone was counted between two and nine times. The genes are TRBV4-2 and TRBJ2-1; 8 bases match TRBD2. This CDR3 spans 16 amino acids. With V trimmed by 0 bases and J by 3 bases, 4 bases remained unmatched. Germline V CDR1 and CDR2: LGHNA, YNFKEQ. CDR3 protein: CASSQDTAGGYNEQFF. The CDR3 DNA sequence: TGTGCCAGCAGCCAAGATACTGCGGGGGGCTACAATGAGCAGTTCTTC.

This clone was seen a few times. This sequence joins TRBV7-2 and TRBJ2-3; D is perhaps TRBD1 or TRBD2 (5 bases each). The CDR3 runs 12 residues. The germline gives CDR1 SGHTA, CDR2 FQGNSA. V was pared by 7 bases and J by 3 bases, with 8 bases between. CDR3 amino acids: CASKGRTDTQYF. CDR3 sequence (DNA): TGTGCCAGCAAGGGGAGAACAGATACGCAGTATTTT.

J is TRBJ2-1 and V is TRBV10-3, with 9 bases identical to TRBD2. V dropped 6 bases and J dropped 7; count of bases not matched to a gene: 4. CDR3 size: 13 residues. Germline V CDR1 and CDR2: ENHRY, SYGVKD. CDR3 sequence: CAIRASGMNEQFF. The CDR3 nucleotides read TGTGCCATCAGGGCTAGCGGGATGAATGAGCAGTTCTTC.

The J gene is TRBJ1-5, the V gene TRBV29-1, with D maybe TRBD1 (5 bases). Germline loops: CDR1 SQVTM, CDR2 ANQGSEA. The CDR3 spans 14 residues. The V and J ends lost 4 bases and 0 bases respectively, with 10 bases between them. The CDR3 DNA is TGCAGCGTTGGGTGGGGCCCTAGCAATCAGCCCCAGCATTTT. Protein: CSVGWGPSNQPQHF.

This clone was seen a handful of times. The genes are TRBV7-9 and TRBJ2-7; D is possibly TRBD1 (5 bases). The germline gives CDR1 SEHNR, CDR2 FQNEAQ (reference sequence). Trimming removed 1 base at V and 3 bases at J, with 10 bases between. This CDR3 spans 14 amino acids. Here the CDR3 reads CASSLVPQDYEQYF. In nucleotides, the CDR3 is TGTGCCAGCAGCTTAGTCCCACAGGACTACGAGCAGTACTTC.

This clone was seen a handful of times. V and J are TRBV7-2 and TRBJ1-3, with D hard to call. This CDR3 is 11 amino acids long. Germline V gives CDR1 SGHTA, CDR2 FQGNSA. V lost 8 bases and J 7 bases, leaving 9 bases between the germline ends. The DNA of the CDR3 is TGTGCCAGCCCACCCCGTAACACCATATATTTT. Its translation: CASPPRNTIYF.

The genes are TRBV9 and TRBJ2-3; D call uncertain. V was cut by 0 bases and J by 2 bases, with 7 bases left in between. The CDR3 has 14 residues. Germline CDR1 is SGDLS and CDR2 is YYNGEE. The CDR3 spells CASSVAQPTDTQYF. For the CDR3, the DNA is TGTGCCAGCAGCGTAGCACAGCCCACAGATACGCAGTATTTT.

This sequence joins TRBV7-3 and TRBJ2-1; D not certain. This CDR3 comprises 15 residues. The germline gives CDR1 SGHTA, CDR2 FQGTGA. Deletions cut 5 bases from V and 0 bases from J, with 11 bases between. The CDR3 protein is CASSRDWSSYNEQFF. CDR3 sequence (DNA): TGTGCCAGCAGCCGCGACTGGAGCTCCTACAATGAGCAGTTCTTC.

This clone showed up many times. The rearrangement links TRBV28 to TRBJ1-1, with D unresolved. The CDR3 has 12 residues. Per germline, CDR1 MDHEN and CDR2 SYDVKM. V was cut by 2 bases and J by 0 bases, with 1 base left in between. DNA for the CDR3: TGTGCCAGCAGTTTACTGAACACTGAAGCTTTCTTT. It translates to CASSLLNTEAFF.

This clone has only a few counts. The CDR3 nucleotides read TGTGCCAGCAGCCAAGTATCGGCTAGCGTTAGCTCCTACGAGCAGTACTTC. Its translation: CASSQVSASVSSYEQYF. The gene calls are TRBV4-2 and TRBJ2-7, with D possibly matching TRBD2 (6 bases). This CDR3 has 17 amino acids. From germline, CDR1 is LGHNA and CDR2 YNFKEQ. Trimming stripped 1 base from V and 0 bases from J, with 16 bases between.

This clone has a handful of counts. V usage is TRBV5-1 and J usage is TRBJ2-6, with D hard to call. Germline lookup yields CDR1 SGHRS and CDR2 YFSETQ. The CDR3 spans 15 residues. V dropped 3 bases and J dropped 1 base, with 8 bases sitting between them. The CDR3: CASSSTVSGANVLTF. As DNA, the CDR3 is TGCGCCAGCAGCTCAACAGTATCTGGGGCCAACGTCCTGACTTTC.